The 27 T cell receptor beta chains in this list originate from one sample, sequenced in a study of graft-versus-host responses after intestinal transplantation. Method: immunoSEQ multiplex PCR; TCRdb's copy keeps in-frame clones and lacks some. The sample carries 30,000 to 40,000 clones, 90% to 95% recorded once. Sequencing used PBMCs, obtained 16 days after intestinal transplant. The receptors derive from a human patient who received an intestinal transplant, so some T cells may come from the graft donor.

This chain connects TRBV11-3 to TRBJ2-1; D is perhaps TRBD2 (5 bases). Germline values: CDR1 SGHNT, CDR2 YENEEA. V lost 2 bases to trimming and J lost 6 bases, with 17 bases between them. This CDR3 region has 16 residues. The CDR3 reads CASSLKPCRECNEQFF. DNA of the CDR3: TGTGCCAGCAGCTTAAAACCATGTCGGGAATGCAATGAGCAGTTCTTC.

This clone was counted once. This rearrangement joins TRBV5-1 to TRBJ2-3; TRBD1 matches at 7 bases. The germline V gene encodes CDR1 SGHRS and CDR2 YFSETQ. The V and J ends lost 5 bases and 0 bases, in that order; junction bases with no gene match: 9. This CDR3 region has 16 residues. The CDR3 nucleotides read TGCGCCAGCAGATTCGCAGGGGGAGTTAGCACAGATACGCAGTATTTT. Protein: CASRFAGGVSTDTQYF.

This chain uses TRBV4-1 with TRBJ2-1; D is possibly TRBD1 or TRBD2 (5 bases each). This CDR3 contains 17 residues. Trimming left V 1 base short and J 0 bases short, with 13 bases between. Per germline, CDR1 MGHRA and CDR2 YSYEKL. In nucleotides, the CDR3 is TGCGCCAGCAGCCAAGGTGAGAGGGGAAACTCCTACAATGAGCAGTTCTTC. It translates to CASSQGERGNSYNEQFF.

The chain couples TRBV7-9 to TRBJ2-1; D remains ambiguous. V gave up 3 bases and J gave up 2 bases, with 8 bases separating them. The CDR3 covers 14 residues. Germline V CDR1 and CDR2: SEHNR, FQNEAQ (reference sequence). The CDR3 DNA sequence: TGTGCCAGCAGCTTCCTCGGACCCTACAATGAGCAGTTCTTC. Its translation is CASSFLGPYNEQFF.

The chain recombines TRBV27 with TRBJ1-2; TRBD1 aligns across 7 bases. The trim removed 3 bases at V and 4 bases at J, leaving 8 bases unmatched. The CDR3 is 15 residues long. Germline values: CDR1 MNHEY, CDR2 SMNVEV (reference sequence). The CDR3 is CASSFGQGGLYGYTF. The CDR3 DNA sequence: TGTGCCAGCAGTTTCGGGCAGGGGGGTCTCTATGGCTACACCTTC.

The chain carries TRBV5-6 and TRBJ2-7, with D possibly being TRBD1 (6 bases). This CDR3 spans 13 amino acids. V lost 2 bases to trimming and J lost 4 bases, with 10 bases between them. Germline V gene lookup returns CDR1 SGHDT and CDR2 YYEEEE. CDR3 loop: CASSLTGKYEQYF. CDR3 DNA: TGTGCCAGCAGCTTAACAGGGAAATACGAGCAGTACTTC.

The genes are TRBV7-2 and TRBJ2-7, with 7 positions matching TRBD1. Germline V gives CDR1 SGHTA, CDR2 FQGNSA. With V trimmed by 4 bases and J by 5 bases, 2 bases remained unmatched. The CDR3 extends over 12 amino acids. The CDR3 spells CASSYGTDEQYF. The CDR3 DNA reads as TGTGCCAGCAGCTATGGGACAGACGAGCAGTACTTC.

The chain combines TRBV9 with TRBJ2-1; the D is unclear. V shed 1 base and J shed 8 bases, with 13 bases lying between them. This CDR3 is 14 amino acids long. Germline values: CDR1 SGDLS, CDR2 YYNGEE. CDR3 loop: CASSVSAQIHEQFF. For the CDR3, the DNA is TGTGCCAGCAGCGTAAGTGCACAGATCCATGAGCAGTTCTTC.

The chain uses TRBV5-1 and TRBJ2-7; D is possibly TRBD1 (6 bases). The CDR3 covers 14 residues. Per the germline V gene, CDR1 is SGHRS and CDR2 is YFSETQ. Trimming stripped 4 bases from V and 0 bases from J, with 11 bases between. In DNA, the CDR3 is TGCGCCAGCAGCCCTGGACAGAGCTCCTACGAGCAGTACTTC. This encodes CASSPGQSSYEQYF. The full variable domain, completed using reference TRBV5-1 and TRBJ2-7, is KAGVTQTPRYLIKTRGQQVTLSCSPISGHRSVSWYQQTPGQGLQFLFEYFSETQRNKGNFPGRFSGRQFSNSRSEMNVSTLELGDSALYLCASSPGQSSYEQYFGPGTRLTVT.

The J gene is TRBJ2-7, the V gene TRBV4-2; D might be TRBD1 (7 bases). This CDR3 comprises 16 residues. In germline, CDR1 is LGHNA, CDR2 YNFKEQ. Trimming removed 4 bases from V and 3 bases from J, with 19 bases in between. The CDR3 protein is CASSPRPGGRGYEQYF. The DNA of the CDR3 is TGTGCCAGCAGCCCGCGCCCAGGGGGGAGAGGCTACGAGCAGTACTTC.

CDR3 coding DNA: TGTGCCAGCAGTTACTCCAACGGGGCCAATGAGCAGTTCTTC. Encoded protein: CASSYSNGANEQFF. This chain uses TRBV6-5 with TRBJ2-1; D is perhaps TRBD1 or TRBD2 (5 bases each). This CDR3 has 14 residues. Deletions cut 0 bases from V and 6 bases from J, with 9 bases between. Germline CDR1 reads MNHEY; CDR2 reads SVGAGI.

This clone was seen only once. The V gene is TRBV5-1, the J gene TRBJ2-3, with 8 bases fitting TRBD1. After removal of 2 bases from V and 8 bases from J, the junction contained 10 bases not matched to a gene. The CDR3 is made up of 15 amino acids. Per the germline V gene, CDR1 is SGHRS and CDR2 is YFSETQ. The CDR3 sequence is CASSLTGQGWGTQYF. CDR3 coding DNA: TGCGCCAGCAGCTTAACAGGACAGGGATGGGGTACGCAGTATTTT. Together with reference TRBV5-1 and TRBJ2-3, the CDR3 gives the full variable domain: KAGVTQTPRYLIKTRGQQVTLSCSPISGHRSVSWYQQTPGQGLQFLFEYFSETQRNKGNFPGRFSGRQFSNSRSEMNVSTLELGDSALYLCASSLTGQGWGTQYFGPGTRLTVL.

The chain links TRBV5-1 to TRBJ2-1; the D is unclear. CDR3 length equals 9 residues. V was trimmed by 8 bases and J by 8 bases, leaving 5 bases between them. Germline V gene lookup returns CDR1 SGHRS and CDR2 YFSETQ. The DNA of the CDR3 is TGCGCCAGGTTAGATGAGCAGTTCTTC. Translating it yields CARLDEQFF.

This chain uses TRBV15 with TRBJ2-3; D may be TRBD2 (5 bases). V was trimmed by 4 bases and J by 1 base, leaving 12 bases between them. CDR1 and CDR2 (germline): LNHNV, YYDKDF (reference sequence). This CDR3 is built from 15 residues. This CDR3 is CATSNYGRGTDTQYF. CDR3 bases: TGTGCCACCAGCAATTACGGGCGGGGCACAGATACGCAGTATTTT.

J is TRBJ2-1 and V is TRBV10-2; D gene uncertain. CDR3 length: 15 residues. V gave up 0 bases and J gave up 2 bases, with 8 bases separating them. Germline CDR1 WSHSY, CDR2 SAAADI. As DNA, the CDR3 is TGCGCCAGCAGTGAGTCGATACTCACCTACAATGAGCAGTTCTTC. Its translation is CASSESILTYNEQFF.

The CDR3 DNA reads TGCGCCAGCAGCACTCCTCAAGCCTACGAGCAGTACTTC. Its protein product is CASSTPQAYEQYF. This chain connects TRBV5-1 to TRBJ2-7; D gene unclear. The V end was cut by 4 bases, the J end by 2 bases, with 10 bases between. The CDR3 totals 13 residues. The germline gives CDR1 SGHRS, CDR2 YFSETQ.

CDR3 amino acids: CASSSTGTLYNEQFF. For the CDR3, the DNA is TGTGCCAGCAGCTCGACAGGGACCCTCTACAATGAGCAGTTCTTC. The rearrangement joins TRBV5-5 to TRBJ2-1, with TRBD1 matching over 7 bases. The J segment lost 3 bases and the V segment lost 3 bases, leaving 6 bases of the junction unmatched. Germline-derived CDR1 and CDR2 are SGHKS and YYEKEE (reference sequence). This CDR3 has 15 amino acids.

The V gene is TRBV6-1, the J gene TRBJ1-6; D ambiguous. In germline, CDR1 is MNHNS, CDR2 SASEGT. CDR3 length: 14 amino acids. Trimming removed 7 bases from V and 4 bases from J, with 11 bases in between. The CDR3 DNA sequence: TGTGCCAGCACTGAGGGTCCTTATAATTCACCCCTCCACTTT. It encodes CASTEGPYNSPLHF.

This sequence joins TRBV19 and TRBJ1-5, with D perhaps matching TRBD1 (6 bases). CDR1 and CDR2 from the germline V gene are LNHDA and SQIVND (reference sequence). The V end was cut by 2 bases, the J end by 2 bases, with 10 bases between. CDR3 length equals 15 residues. The CDR3 spells CASSIRGVGNQPQHF. CDR3 in DNA: TGTGCCAGTAGTATAAGGGGGGTGGGCAATCAGCCCCAGCATTTT.

The chain joins TRBV7-2 to TRBJ2-3, with D possibly matching TRBD2 (5 bases). CDR3 length: 17 residues. Trimming cost V 1 base and J 1 base, with 15 bases left between them. Germline CDR1 SGHTA, CDR2 FQGNSA. The CDR3 bases are TGTGCCAGCAGCTTAGGCGGCAGGAGGAGCGGCACAGATACGCAGTATTTT. Protein product: CASSLGGRRSGTDTQYF.

The gene calls are TRBV6-5 and TRBJ1-1, with TRBD1 as a possible D gene (6 bases). Germline values: CDR1 MNHEY, CDR2 SVGAGI. The CDR3 has 13 residues. Trimming stripped 5 bases from V and 4 bases from J, with 11 bases between. The chain's CDR3 is CASSLTGSTEAFF. CDR3 DNA sequence: TGTGCCAGCAGTCTTACAGGGAGCACTGAAGCTTTCTTT.

The chain carries TRBV14 and TRBJ2-5; weak D call: TRBD1 (5 bases). The germline gives CDR1 SGHDN, CDR2 FVKESK. There are 13 residues in the CDR3. V shed 4 bases and J shed 6 bases, with 12 bases lying between them. CDR3 amino acids: CASSPQGGKTQYF. The DNA of the CDR3 is TGTGCCAGCAGCCCCCAGGGTGGGAAGACCCAGTACTTC.

This clone appeared a single time. This chain joins TRBV7-3 and TRBJ2-1, with TRBD1 matching 10 bases. Germline-derived CDR1 and CDR2 are SGHTA and FQGTGA. Losses at the gene ends were 0 bases for V and 6 bases for J; bases not matched to a gene: 8. The CDR3 spans 17 residues. The CDR3 spells CASSLTRTGGPPNEQFF. Written as DNA, the CDR3 is TGTGCCAGCAGCTTAACCCGGACAGGGGGTCCACCCAATGAGCAGTTCTTC.

The chain links TRBV27 to TRBJ2-7; D call uncertain. The CDR3 spans 11 residues. Trimming removed 7 bases from V and 11 bases from J, with 15 bases in between. The germline CDR1 and CDR2 sequences are MNHEY and SMNVEV (reference sequence). CDR3 coding DNA: TGTGCCAGCACACCCTTGTCGAGCAAGTACTTC. Translated, it gives CASTPLSSKYF.

V is TRBV7-8 and J is TRBJ2-3; TRBD1 matches at 8 bases. Trimming at V came to 6 bases and at J to 4 bases, leaving 15 bases not matched to a gene. There are 17 residues in the CDR3. Germline CDR1 reads SGHVS; CDR2 reads FQNEAQ. The CDR3 here is CASSSQGGRLYPDTQYF. As DNA, the CDR3 is TGTGCCAGCAGTTCACAGGGGGGAAGACTTTACCCAGATACGCAGTATTTT.

V usage is TRBV7-7 and J usage is TRBJ2-5; weak D call: TRBD2 (5 bases). CDR1 and CDR2 from the germline V gene are SSHAT and FNYEAQ (reference sequence). V gave up 1 base and J gave up 7 bases, with 10 bases separating them. This CDR3 is 13 amino acids long. The CDR3 DNA reads as TGTGCCAGCAGCTTAGTGGTTGAGGGGACCCAGTACTTC. It yields the protein CASSLVVEGTQYF.

DNA of the CDR3: TGTGCCAGCACCCTCCCGGGACAGGAGTATGGCTACACCTTC. Translation gives CASTLPGQEYGYTF. The chain combines TRBV7-9 with TRBJ1-2; TRBD1 matches 8 bases. CDR1 is SEHNR and CDR2 is FQNEAQ in the germline V gene (reference sequence). J lost 5 bases, V lost 7 bases, and 9 bases had no gene match. CDR3 size: 14 residues.